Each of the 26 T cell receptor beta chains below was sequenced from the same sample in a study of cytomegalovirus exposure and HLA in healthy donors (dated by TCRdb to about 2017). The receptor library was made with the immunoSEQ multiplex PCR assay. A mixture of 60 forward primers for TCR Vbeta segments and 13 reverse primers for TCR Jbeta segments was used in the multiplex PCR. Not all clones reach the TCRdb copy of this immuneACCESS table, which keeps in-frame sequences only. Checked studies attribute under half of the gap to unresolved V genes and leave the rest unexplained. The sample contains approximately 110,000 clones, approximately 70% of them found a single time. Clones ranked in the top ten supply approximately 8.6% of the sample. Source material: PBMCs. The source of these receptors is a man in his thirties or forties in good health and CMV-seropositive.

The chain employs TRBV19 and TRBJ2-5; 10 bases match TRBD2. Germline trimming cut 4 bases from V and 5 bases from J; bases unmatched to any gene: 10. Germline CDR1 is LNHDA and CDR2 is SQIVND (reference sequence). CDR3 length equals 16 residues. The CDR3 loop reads CASSKLAGAPGETQYF. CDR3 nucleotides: TGTGCCAGTAGTAAGCTAGCGGGAGCCCCGGGGGAGACCCAGTACTTC.

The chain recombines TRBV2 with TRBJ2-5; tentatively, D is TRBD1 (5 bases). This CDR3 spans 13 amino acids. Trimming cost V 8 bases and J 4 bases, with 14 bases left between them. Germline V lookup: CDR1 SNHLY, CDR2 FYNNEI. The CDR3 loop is CASCQGGRETQYF. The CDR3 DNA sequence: TGTGCCAGCTGTCAGGGTGGTCGAGAGACCCAGTACTTC.

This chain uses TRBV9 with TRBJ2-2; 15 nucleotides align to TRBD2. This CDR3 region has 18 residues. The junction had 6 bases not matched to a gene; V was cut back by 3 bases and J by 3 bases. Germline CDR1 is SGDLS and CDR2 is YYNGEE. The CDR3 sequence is CASSAGLAGGPYTGELFF. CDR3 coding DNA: TGTGCCAGCAGCGCCGGACTAGCGGGAGGGCCATACACCGGGGAGCTGTTTTTT.

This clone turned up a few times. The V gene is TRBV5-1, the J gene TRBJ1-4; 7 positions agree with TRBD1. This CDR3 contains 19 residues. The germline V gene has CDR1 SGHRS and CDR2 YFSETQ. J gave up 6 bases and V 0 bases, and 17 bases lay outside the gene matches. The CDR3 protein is CASSLVRDSVLQPHEKLFF. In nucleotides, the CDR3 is TGCGCCAGCAGCTTGGTCCGGGACAGTGTTTTACAGCCCCATGAAAAACTGTTTTTT.

The CDR3 DNA sequence: TGCGCCAGCAGCTCCGGATTGGGCAGAAACTATGGCTACACCTTC. Protein sequence: CASSSGLGRNYGYTF. The rearrangement uses TRBV5-1 and TRBJ1-2; D not certain. The CDR3 sequence is 15 residues long. Germline lookup yields CDR1 SGHRS and CDR2 YFSETQ. V was clipped by 3 bases and J by 2 bases, with 14 bases between them.

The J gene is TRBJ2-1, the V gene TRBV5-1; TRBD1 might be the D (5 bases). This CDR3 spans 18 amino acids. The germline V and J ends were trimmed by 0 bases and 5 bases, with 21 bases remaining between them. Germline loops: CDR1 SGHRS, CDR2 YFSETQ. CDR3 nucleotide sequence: TGCGCCAGCAGCTTGGTAGTTAGGGGCGGAGTCCGAGACAATGAGCAGTTCTTC. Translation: CASSLVVRGGVRDNEQFF.

The CDR3 spells CASGPSTRGHTIYF. CDR3 coding DNA: TGTGCTAGTGGTCCGAGTACCAGGGGTCACACCATATATTTT. V usage is TRBV12-5 and J usage is TRBJ1-3, with D tentatively TRBD1 (6 bases). Germline assignment: CDR1 LGHNT and CDR2 FRNRAP. The CDR3 has 14 amino acids. V was pared by 5 bases and J by 8 bases, with 16 bases between.

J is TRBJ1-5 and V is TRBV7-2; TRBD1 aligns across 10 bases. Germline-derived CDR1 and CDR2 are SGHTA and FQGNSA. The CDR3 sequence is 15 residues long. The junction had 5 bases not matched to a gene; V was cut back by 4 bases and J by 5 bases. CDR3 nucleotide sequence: TGTGCCAGCAGCTCAGACAGGGGGCAGGATCAGCCCCAGCATTTT. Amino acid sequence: CASSSDRGQDQPQHF.

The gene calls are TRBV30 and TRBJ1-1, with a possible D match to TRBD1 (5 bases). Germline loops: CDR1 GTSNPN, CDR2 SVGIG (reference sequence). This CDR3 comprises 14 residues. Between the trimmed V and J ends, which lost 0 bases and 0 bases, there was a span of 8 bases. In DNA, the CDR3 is TGTGCCTGGAGTGTAAAAGGGGTGAACACTGAAGCTTTCTTT. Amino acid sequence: CAWSVKGVNTEAFF.

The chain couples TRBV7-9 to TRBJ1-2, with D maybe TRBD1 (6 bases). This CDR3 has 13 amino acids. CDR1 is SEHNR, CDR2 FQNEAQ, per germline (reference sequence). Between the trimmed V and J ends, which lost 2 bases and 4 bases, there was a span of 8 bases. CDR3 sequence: CASSLIQGYGYTF. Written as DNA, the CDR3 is TGTGCCAGCAGCTTAATACAGGGCTATGGCTACACCTTC. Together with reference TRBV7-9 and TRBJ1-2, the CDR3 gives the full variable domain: DTGVSQNPRHKITKRGQNVTFRCDPISEHNRLYWYRQTLGQGPEFLTYFQNEAQLEKSRLLSDRFSAERPKGSFSTLEIQRTEQGDSAMYLCASSLIQGYGYTFGSGTRLTVV.

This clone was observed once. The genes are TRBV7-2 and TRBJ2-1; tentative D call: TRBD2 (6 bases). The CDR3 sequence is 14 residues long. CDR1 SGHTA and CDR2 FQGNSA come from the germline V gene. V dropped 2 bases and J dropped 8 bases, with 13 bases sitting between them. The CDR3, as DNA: TGTGCCAGCAGCTTACCACGGGGGTGGGATGAGCAGTTCTTC. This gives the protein CASSLPRGWDEQFF.

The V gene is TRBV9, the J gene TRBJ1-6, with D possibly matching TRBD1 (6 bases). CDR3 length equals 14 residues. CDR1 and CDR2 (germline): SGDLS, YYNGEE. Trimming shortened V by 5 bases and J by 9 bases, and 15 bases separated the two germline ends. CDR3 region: CASSEQGEGSPLHF. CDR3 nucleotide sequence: TGTGCCAGCAGTGAACAGGGTGAGGGTTCACCCCTCCACTTT.

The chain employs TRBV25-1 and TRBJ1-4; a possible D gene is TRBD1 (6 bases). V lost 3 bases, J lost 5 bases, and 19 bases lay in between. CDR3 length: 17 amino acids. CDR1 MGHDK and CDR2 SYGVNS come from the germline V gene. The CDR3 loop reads CASSEDDRQKGNEKLFF. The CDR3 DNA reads TGTGCCAGCAGTGAGGACGACAGGCAAAAAGGGAATGAAAAACTGTTTTTT.

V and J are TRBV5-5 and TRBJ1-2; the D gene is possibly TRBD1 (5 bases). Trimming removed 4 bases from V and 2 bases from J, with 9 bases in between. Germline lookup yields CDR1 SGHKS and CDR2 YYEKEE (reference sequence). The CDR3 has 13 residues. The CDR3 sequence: CASSPDMNYGYTF. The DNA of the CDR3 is TGTGCCAGCAGCCCGGACATGAACTATGGCTACACCTTC.

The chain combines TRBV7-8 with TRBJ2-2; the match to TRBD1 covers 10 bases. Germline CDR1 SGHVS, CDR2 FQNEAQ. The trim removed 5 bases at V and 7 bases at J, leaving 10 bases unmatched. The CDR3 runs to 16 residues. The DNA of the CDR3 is TGTGCCAGCAGCCGCGGACAGGGGGGGATCGACGGGGAGCTGTTTTTT. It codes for CASSRGQGGIDGELFF.

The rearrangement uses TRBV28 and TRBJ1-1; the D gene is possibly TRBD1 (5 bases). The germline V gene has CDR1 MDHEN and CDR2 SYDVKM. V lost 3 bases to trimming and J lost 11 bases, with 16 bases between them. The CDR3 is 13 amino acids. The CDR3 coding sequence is TGTGCCAGCAGTTTGCCTCGCCGTGGGGGGGCTTTCTTT. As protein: CASSLPRRGGAFF.

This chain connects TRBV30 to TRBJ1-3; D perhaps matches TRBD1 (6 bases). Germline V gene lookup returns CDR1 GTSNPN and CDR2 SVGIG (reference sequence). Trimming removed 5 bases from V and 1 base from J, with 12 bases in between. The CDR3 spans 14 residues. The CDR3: CAWDTGRSGNTIYF. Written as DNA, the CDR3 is TGTGCCTGGGATACAGGGCGGTCTGGAAACACCATATATTTT. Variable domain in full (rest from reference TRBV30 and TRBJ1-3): SQTIHQWPATLVQPVGSPLSLECTVEGTSNPNLYWYRQAAGRGLQLLFYSVGIGQISSEVPQNLSASRPQDRQFILSSKKLLLSDSGFYLCAWDTGRSGNTIYFGEGSWLTVV.

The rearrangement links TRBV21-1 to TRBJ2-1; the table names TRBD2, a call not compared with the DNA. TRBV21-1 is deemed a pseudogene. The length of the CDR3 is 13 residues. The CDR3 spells CASTAGGYNEQFF. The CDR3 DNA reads TGTGCCAGCACCGCGGGAGGGTACAATGAGCAGTTCTTC.

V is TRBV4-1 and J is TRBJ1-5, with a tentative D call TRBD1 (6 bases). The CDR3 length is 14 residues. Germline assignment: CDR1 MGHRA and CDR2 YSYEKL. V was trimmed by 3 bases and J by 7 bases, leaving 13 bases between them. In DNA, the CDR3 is TGCGCCAGCAGCCACAAACAGGGAAGGCAGCCCCAGCATTTT. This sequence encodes CASSHKQGRQPQHF.

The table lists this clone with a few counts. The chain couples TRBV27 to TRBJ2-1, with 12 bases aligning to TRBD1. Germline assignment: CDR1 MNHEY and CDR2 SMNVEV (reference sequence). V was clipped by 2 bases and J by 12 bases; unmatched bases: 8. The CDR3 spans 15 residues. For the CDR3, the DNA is TGTGCCAGCAGTTTAAGGGACAGGGGGCCAATCGGGCAGTTCTTC. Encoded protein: CASSLRDRGPIGQFF.

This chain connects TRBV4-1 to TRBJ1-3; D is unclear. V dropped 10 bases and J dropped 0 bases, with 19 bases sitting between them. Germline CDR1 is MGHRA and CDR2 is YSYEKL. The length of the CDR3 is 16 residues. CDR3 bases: TGCGCCACCTCAGAAAATCCGACTCTCTCTGGAAACACCATATATTTT. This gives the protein CATSENPTLSGNTIYF.

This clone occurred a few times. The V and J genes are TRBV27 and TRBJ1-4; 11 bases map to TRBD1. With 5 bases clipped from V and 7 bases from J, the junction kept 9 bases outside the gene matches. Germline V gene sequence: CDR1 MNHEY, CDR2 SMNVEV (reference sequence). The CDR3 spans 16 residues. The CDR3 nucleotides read TGTGCCAGCAGTCCCCTAAGGGGGACAGGGGGTGAAAAACTGTTTTTT. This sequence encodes CASSPLRGTGGEKLFF.

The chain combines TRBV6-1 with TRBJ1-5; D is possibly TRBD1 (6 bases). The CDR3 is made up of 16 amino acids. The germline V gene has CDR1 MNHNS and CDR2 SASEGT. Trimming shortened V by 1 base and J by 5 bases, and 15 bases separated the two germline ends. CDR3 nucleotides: TGTGCCAGCAGTGAAGTTTACAGGGCCTTCGATCAGCCCCAGCATTTT. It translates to CASSEVYRAFDQPQHF.

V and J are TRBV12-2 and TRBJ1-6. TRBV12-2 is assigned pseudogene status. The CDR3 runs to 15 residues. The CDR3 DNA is TGTGCAAGTCGTTTGAAGCGATCCTATAATTCACCCCTCCACTTT. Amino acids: CASRLKRSYNSPLHF.

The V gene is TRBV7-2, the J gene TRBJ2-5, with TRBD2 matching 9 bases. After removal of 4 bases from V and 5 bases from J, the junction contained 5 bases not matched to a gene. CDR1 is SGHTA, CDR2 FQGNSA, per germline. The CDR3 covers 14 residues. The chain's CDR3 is CASSSSGRRETQYF. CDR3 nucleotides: TGTGCCAGCAGCTCCAGCGGGAGGCGGGAGACCCAGTACTTC. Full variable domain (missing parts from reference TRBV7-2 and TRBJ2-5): GAGVSQSPSNKVTEKGKDVELRCDPISGHTALYWYRQSLGQGLEFLIYFQGNSAPDKSGLPSDRFSAERTGGSVSTLTIQRTQQEDSAVYLCASSSSGRRETQYFGPGTRLLVL.

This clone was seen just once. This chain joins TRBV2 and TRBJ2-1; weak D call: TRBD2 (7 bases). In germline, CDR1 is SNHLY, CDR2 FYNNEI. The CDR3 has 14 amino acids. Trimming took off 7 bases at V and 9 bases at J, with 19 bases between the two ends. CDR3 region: CASTLRGGLSEQFF. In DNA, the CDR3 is TGTGCCAGCACGTTGAGGGGGGGCCTTAGTGAGCAGTTCTTC.